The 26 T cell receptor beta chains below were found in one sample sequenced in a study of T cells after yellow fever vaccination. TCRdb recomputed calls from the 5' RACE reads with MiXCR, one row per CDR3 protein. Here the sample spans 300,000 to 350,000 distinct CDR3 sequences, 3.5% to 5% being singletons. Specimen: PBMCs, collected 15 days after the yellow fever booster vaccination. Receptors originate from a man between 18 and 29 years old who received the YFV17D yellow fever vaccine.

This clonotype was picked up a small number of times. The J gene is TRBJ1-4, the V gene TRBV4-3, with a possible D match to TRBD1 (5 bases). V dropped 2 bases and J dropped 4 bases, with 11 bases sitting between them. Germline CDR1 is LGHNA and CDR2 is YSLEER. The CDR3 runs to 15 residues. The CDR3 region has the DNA TGCGCCAGCAGCCAATTGGGAGGGGATAATGAAAAACTGTTTTTT. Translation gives CASSQLGGDNEKLFF.

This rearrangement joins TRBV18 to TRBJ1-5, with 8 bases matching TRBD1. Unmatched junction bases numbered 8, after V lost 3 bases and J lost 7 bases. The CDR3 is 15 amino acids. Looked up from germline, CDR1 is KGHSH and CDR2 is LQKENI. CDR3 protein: CASSPDRERQQPQHF. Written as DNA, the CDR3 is TGTGCCAGCTCACCGGACAGGGAGAGGCAACAGCCCCAGCATTTT.

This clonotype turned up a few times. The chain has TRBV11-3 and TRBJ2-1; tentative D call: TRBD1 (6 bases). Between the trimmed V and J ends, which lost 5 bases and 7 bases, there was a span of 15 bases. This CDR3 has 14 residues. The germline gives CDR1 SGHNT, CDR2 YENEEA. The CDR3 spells CASSPRAGENEQFF. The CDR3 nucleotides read TGTGCCAGCAGCCCCCGGGCAGGGGAAAATGAGCAGTTCTTC.

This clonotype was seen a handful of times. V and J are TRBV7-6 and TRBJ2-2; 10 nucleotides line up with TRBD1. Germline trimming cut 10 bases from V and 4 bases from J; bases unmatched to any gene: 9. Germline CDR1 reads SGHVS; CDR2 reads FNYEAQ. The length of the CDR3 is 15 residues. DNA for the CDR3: TGTGCCACCTCCGGGACAGGGGCGATCACCGGGGAGCTGTTTTTT. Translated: CATSGTGAITGELFF.

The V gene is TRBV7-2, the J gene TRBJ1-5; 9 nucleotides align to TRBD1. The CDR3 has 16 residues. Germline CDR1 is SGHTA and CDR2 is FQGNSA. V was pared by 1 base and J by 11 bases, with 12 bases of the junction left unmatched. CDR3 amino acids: CASSLEPGQGLRAQHF. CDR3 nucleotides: TGTGCCAGCAGCTTAGAGCCGGGACAGGGCCTTAGGGCCCAGCATTTT. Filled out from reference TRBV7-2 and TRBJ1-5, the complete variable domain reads GAGVSQSPSNKVTEKGKDVELRCDPISGHTALYWYRQSLGQGLEFLIYFQGNSAPDKSGLPSDRFSAERTGGSVSTLTIQRTQQEDSAVYLCASSLEPGQGLRAQHFGDGTRLSIL.

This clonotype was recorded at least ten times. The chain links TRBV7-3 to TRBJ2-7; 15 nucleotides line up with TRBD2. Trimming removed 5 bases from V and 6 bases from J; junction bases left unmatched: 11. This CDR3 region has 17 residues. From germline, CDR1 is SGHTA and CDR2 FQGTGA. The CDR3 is CASSPGLAGGTGREQYF. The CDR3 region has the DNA TGTGCCAGCAGCCCGGGACTAGCGGGGGGTACTGGGCGCGAGCAGTACTTC.

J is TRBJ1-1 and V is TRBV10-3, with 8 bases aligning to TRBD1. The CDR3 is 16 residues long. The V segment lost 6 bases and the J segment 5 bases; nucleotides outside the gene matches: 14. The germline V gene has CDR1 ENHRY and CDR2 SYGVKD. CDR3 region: CAIRDQGALPGTEAFF. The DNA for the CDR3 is TGTGCCATCAGGGACCAGGGGGCCCTCCCCGGGACTGAAGCTTTCTTT.

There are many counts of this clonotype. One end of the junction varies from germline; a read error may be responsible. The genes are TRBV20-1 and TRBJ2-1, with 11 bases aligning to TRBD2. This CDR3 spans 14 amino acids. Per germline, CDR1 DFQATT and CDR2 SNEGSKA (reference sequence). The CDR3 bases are TGCAGTGCACCGCAACTAGCGGGGGACGGTACTCGGCTCTTC. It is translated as CSAPQLAGDGTRLF.

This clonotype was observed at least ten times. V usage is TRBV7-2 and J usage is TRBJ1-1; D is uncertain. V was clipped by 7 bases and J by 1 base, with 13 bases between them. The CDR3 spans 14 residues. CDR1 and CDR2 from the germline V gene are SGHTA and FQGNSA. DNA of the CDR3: TGTGCCAGCACCAAGTGGGCCGGGAACACTGAAGCTTTCTTT. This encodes CASTKWAGNTEAFF.

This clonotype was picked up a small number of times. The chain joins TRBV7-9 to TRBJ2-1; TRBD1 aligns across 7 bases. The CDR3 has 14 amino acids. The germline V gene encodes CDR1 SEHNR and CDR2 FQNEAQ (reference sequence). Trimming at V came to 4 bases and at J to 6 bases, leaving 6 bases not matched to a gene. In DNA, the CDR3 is TGTGCCAGCAGCTCTGACAGGGCGGCCAATGAGCAGTTCTTC. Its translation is CASSSDRAANEQFF.

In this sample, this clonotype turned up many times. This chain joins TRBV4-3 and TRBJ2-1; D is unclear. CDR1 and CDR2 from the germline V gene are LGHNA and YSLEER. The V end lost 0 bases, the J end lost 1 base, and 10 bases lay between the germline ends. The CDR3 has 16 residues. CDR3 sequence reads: CASSQDHRLSYNEQFF. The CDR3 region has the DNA TGCGCCAGCAGCCAAGATCATCGTCTGTCCTACAATGAGCAGTTCTTC.

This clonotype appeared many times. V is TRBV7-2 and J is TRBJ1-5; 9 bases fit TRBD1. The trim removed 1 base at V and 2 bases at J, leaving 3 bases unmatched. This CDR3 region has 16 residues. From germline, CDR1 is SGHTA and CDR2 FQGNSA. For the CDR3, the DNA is TGTGCCAGCAGCTTAGACAGGGGGCTTCGCAATCAGCCCCAGCATTTT. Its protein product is CASSLDRGLRNQPQHF.

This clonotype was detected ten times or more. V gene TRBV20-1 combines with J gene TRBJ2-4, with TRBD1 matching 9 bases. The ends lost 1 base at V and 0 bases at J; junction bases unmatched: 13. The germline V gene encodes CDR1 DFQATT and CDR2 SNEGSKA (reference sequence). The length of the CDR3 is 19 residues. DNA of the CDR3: TGCAGTGCTAGAGTTCTTGACAGGGGGATGAACTTAGCCAAAAACATTCAGTACTTC. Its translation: CSARVLDRGMNLAKNIQYF.

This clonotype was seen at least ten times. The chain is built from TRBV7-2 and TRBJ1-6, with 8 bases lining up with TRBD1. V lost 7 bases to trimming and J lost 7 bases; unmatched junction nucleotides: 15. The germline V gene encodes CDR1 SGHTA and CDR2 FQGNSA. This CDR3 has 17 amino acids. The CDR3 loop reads CASNISHRGTGNSPLHF. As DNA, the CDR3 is TGTGCCAGCAACATCTCACACAGAGGGACAGGCAATTCACCCCTCCACTTT.

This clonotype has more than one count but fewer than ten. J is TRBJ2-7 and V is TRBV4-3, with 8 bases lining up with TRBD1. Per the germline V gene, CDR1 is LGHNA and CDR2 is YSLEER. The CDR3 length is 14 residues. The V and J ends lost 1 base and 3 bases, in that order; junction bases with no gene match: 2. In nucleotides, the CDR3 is TGCGCCAGCAGCCAAGCAGGGGGCTACTACGAGCAGTACTTC. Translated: CASSQAGGYYEQYF.

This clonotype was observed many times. The CDR3, as DNA: TGCGCCAGCAGCCCCACCCGACAGGGACCCCGCGAGCAGTACTTC. Translating gives CASSPTRQGPREQYF. V gene TRBV5-1 combines with J gene TRBJ2-7, with TRBD1 identical over 7 bases. From germline, CDR1 is SGHRS and CDR2 YFSETQ. The trim removed 4 bases at V and 6 bases at J, leaving 13 bases unmatched. The CDR3 loop spans 15 amino acids.

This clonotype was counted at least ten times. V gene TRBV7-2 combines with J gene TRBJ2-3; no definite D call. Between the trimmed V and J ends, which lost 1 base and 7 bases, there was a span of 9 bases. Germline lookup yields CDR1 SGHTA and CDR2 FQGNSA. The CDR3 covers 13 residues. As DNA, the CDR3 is TGTGCCAGCAGCTTAGAAGCCGAAAATACGCAGTATTTT. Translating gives CASSLEAENTQYF.

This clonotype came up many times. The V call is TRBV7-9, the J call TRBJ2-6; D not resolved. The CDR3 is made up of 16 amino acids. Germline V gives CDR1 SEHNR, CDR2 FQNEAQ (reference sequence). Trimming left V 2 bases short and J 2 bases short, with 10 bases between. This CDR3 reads CASSLSTTAGANVLTF. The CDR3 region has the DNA TGTGCCAGCAGCTTAAGTACAACAGCTGGGGCCAACGTCCTGACTTTC.

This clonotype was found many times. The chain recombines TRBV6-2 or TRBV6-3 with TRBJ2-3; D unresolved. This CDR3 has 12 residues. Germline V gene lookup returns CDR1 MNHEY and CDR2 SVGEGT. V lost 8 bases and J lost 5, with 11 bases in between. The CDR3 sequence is CASANLRDTQYF. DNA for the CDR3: TGTGCCAGCGCTAATCTTCGAGATACGCAGTATTTT.

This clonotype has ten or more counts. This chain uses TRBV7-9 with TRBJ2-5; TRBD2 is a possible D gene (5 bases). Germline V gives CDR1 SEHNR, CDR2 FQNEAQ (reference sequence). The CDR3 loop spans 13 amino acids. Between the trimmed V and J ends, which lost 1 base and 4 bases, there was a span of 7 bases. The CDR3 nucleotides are TGTGCCAGCAGCTTAGTAGCGTTAGAGACCCAGTACTTC. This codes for CASSLVALETQYF. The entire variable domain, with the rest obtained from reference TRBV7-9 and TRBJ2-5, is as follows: DTGVSQNPRHKITKRGQNVTFRCDPISEHNRLYWYRQTLGQGPEFLTYFQNEAQLEKSRLLSDRFSAERPKGSFSTLEIQRTEQGDSAMYLCASSLVALETQYFGPGTRLLVL.

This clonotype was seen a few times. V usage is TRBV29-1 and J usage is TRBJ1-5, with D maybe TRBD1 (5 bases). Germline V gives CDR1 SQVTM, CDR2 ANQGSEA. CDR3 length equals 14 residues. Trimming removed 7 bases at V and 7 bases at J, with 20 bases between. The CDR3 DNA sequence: TGCAGCGCAGCCCGCGGGGGAGTCGGGCAGCCCCAGCATTTT. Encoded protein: CSAARGGVGQPQHF.

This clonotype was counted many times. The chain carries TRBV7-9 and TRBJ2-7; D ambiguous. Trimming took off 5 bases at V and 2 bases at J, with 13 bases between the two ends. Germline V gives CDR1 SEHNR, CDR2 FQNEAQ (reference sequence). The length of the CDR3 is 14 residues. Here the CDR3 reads CASSAVTTAYEQYV. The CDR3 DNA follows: TGTGCCAGCAGCGCTGTGACAACGGCCTACGAGCAGTACGTC.

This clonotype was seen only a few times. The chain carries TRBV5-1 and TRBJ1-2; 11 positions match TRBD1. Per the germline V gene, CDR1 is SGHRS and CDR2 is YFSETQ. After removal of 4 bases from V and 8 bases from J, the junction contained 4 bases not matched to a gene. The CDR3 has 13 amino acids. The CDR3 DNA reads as TGCGCCAGCAGCGTGGACAGGGGGCGAGGCTACACCTTC. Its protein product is CASSVDRGRGYTF.

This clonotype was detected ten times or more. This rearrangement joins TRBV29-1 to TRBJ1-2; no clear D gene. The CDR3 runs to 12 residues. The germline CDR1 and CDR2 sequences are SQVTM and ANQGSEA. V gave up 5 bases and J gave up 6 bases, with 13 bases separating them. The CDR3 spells CSVQNLVDGYTF. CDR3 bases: TGCAGCGTTCAAAATCTAGTGGATGGCTACACCTTC.

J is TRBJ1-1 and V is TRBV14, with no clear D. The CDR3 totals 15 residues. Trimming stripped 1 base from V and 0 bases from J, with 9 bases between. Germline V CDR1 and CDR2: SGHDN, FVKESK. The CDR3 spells CASSQGVALNTEAFF. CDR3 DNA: TGTGCCAGCAGCCAAGGAGTGGCACTGAACACTGAAGCTTTCTTT.

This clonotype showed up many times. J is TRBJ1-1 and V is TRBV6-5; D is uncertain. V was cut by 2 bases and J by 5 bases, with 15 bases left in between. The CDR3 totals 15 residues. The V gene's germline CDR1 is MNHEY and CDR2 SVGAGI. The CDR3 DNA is TGTGCCAGCAGTTACGGAGGATCATTCGGGACTGAAGCTTTCTTT. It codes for CASSYGGSFGTEAFF.